This T cell receptor beta chain comes out of a study of read filtering for tumor transcriptome and immune sequencing. Study background: Patients were some 16 male and around 15 female, mean age roughly 68 years, range roughly 45 to 85. R-ISS stage counts were eight or nine for I, about 15 for II, 6 or 7 for III. TCR-mapped reads were about 3.5 to 11 million with IR-seq versus about 85 to 1,300 with RNA-seq. Study findings and constraints: Single-read clonotypes: 80% to 90% of IR-seq clonotypes (around 4% of reads), 74.6% of RNA-seq clonotypes (roughly 43% of reads).

The V end lost 6 bases, the J end lost 10 bases, and 18 bases lay between the germline ends. Germline lookup yields CDR1 DFQATT and CDR2 SNEGSKA (reference sequence). The CDR3 contains 12 residues. From about 400 ng of RNA, a library with molecular barcoded alpha/delta and beta/gamma adaptors was made. Each CDR3 protein gets one entry after TCRdb re-called the reads with MiXCR. The sample yields tens of thousands of distinct CDR3 sequences, roughly an eighth seen once. This clonotype was seen only a few times. Its antigen is still unknown. Sequencing used a population of CD138-negative cells sorted from bone marrow. The clonotype was recovered from a donor over 35 with multiple myeloma. This chain joins TRBV20-1 and TRBJ1-1; possibly TRBD1 for D (5 bases). In DNA, the CDR3 is TGCAGTGCCTCGGCAAGAGCTGGGGGAGCTTTCTTT. Its protein product is CSASARAGGAFF.